This T cell receptor (beta chain) was captured by sequencing in a study of radiation and T cells in renal cell carcinoma. Using immunoSEQ multiplex PCR, the repertoire was profiled, and TCRdb retains in-frame clones only, with some absent. The sample carries roughly 12,000 clones, 33% recorded once. As to treatment: 15 Gy SBRT to primary tumor, nephrectomy 4 weeks later. This clone was seen a handful of times. The clonotype comes from a man aged 60 to 69 with renal cell carcinoma. Sequenced material: tumor tissue, taken from a patient whose treatment included radiotherapy and nephrectomy.

The CDR3 spells CASSQGTPGGGETQYF. In DNA, the CDR3 is TGCGCCAGCAGCCAAGGTACCCCAGGGGGGGGAGAGACCCAGTACTTC. This sequence joins TRBV4-1 and TRBJ2-5; tentatively, D is TRBD1 or TRBD2 (7 bases each). The CDR3 length is 16 residues. Germline CDR1 is MGHRA and CDR2 is YSYEKL. Trimming took 1 base from V and 4 from J, leaving 16 bases between them.